The rows below give T cell receptor beta chains drawn from one sample of a study of CD8+ T cells in alopecia areata. This table comes from immunoSEQ multiplex PCR, and its TCRdb copy is limited to in-frame clones, with some not included. The repertoire consists of about 74,000 clones, with 29% occurring once and the leading ten covering 15%. The sequencing used CD8+ T cells sorted from blood, collected at week 4, from a patient treated with tofacitinib. Every receptor here comes from a human donor with alopecia areata. The CDR3 runs from the conserved cysteine through the conserved F or W. D genes are given only for firm matches. Size is stated for part of the rows, as once, few or many counts, or as a class when the clone is expanded.

v_call: TRBV7-9; j_call: TRBJ2-2; d_call: TRBD2; clone_size: few; cdr3_nt: TGTGCCAGCAGCACTAGCGTCGGGGAGCTGTTTTTT; cdr3_aa: CASSTSVGELFF
v_call: TRBV29-1; j_call: TRBJ2-7; d_call: TRBD1; clone_size: few; cdr3_nt: TGCAGCGTAGAGACCGGGACAGGCTACGAGCAGTACTTC; cdr3_aa: CSVETGTGYEQYF
v_call: TRBV30; j_call: TRBJ2-2; d_call: NA; clone_size: few; cdr3_nt: TGTGCCTGGAGACAGCCAAATAGCAGGGAGCTGTTTTTT; cdr3_aa: CAWRQPNSRELFF
v_call: TRBV7-9; j_call: TRBJ2-7; d_call: NA; clone_size: few; cdr3_nt: TGTGCCAGCAGCTTCGTTAGGGTCGAGCAGTACTTC; cdr3_aa: CASSFVRVEQYF
v_call: TRBV29-1; j_call: TRBJ2-7; d_call: NA; clone_size: few; cdr3_nt: TGCAGCGTTGAAGGTGTGGGGGGAGTCTACGAGCAGTACTTC; cdr3_aa: CSVEGVGGVYEQYF
v_call: TRBV29-1; j_call: TRBJ2-7; d_call: TRBD2; clone_size: NA; cdr3_nt: TGCAGCGTTTTAGCGGGAGGCTTCTACGAGCAGTACTTC; cdr3_aa: CSVLAGGFYEQYF
v_call: TRBV29-1; j_call: TRBJ2-1; d_call: TRBD2; clone_size: NA; cdr3_nt: TGCAGCGGCCGGGGGCGGCTAGCGGGAGGAGATGGCAATGAGCAGTTCTTC; cdr3_aa: CSGRGRLAGGDGNEQFF
v_call: TRBV7-9; j_call: TRBJ2-5; d_call: NA; clone_size: few; cdr3_nt: TGTGCCAGCAGCTTGTGGGGGCAAGAGACCCAGTACTTC; cdr3_aa: CASSLWGQETQYF
v_call: TRBV29-1; j_call: TRBJ1-1; d_call: NA; clone_size: NA; cdr3_nt: TGCAGCGTTCTTAGCGCTGAAGCTTTCTTT; cdr3_aa: CSVLSAEAFF
v_call: TRBV20-1; j_call: TRBJ1-2; d_call: NA; clone_size: few; cdr3_nt: TGCAGTGCTAGCAGGGTGGGCTACACCTTC; cdr3_aa: CSASRVGYTF
v_call: TRBV25-1; j_call: TRBJ2-2; d_call: NA; clone_size: NA; cdr3_nt: TGTGCCAGCAGTGAACGGAACACCGGGGAGCTGTTTTTT; cdr3_aa: CASSERNTGELFF
v_call: TRBV5-1; j_call: TRBJ1-2; d_call: NA; clone_size: few; cdr3_nt: TGCGCCAGCAGCTTGAAGGGGGATGGTGGCTACACCTTC; cdr3_aa: CASSLKGDGGYTF
v_call: TRBV29-1; j_call: TRBJ2-7; d_call: NA; clone_size: NA; cdr3_nt: TGCAGCGTAAGGACAGTCGGCTCCTACGAGCAGTACTTC; cdr3_aa: CSVRTVGSYEQYF
v_call: TRBV30; j_call: TRBJ1-5; d_call: NA; clone_size: few; cdr3_nt: TGTGCCTGGAGTGTCTGGGGGGGCAATCAGCCCCAGCATTTT; cdr3_aa: CAWSVWGGNQPQHF
v_call: TRBV29-1; j_call: TRBJ2-1; d_call: NA; clone_size: NA; cdr3_nt: TGCAGCGTGCAGGTTAATGAGCAGTTCTTC; cdr3_aa: CSVQVNEQFF
v_call: TRBV6-1; j_call: TRBJ1-5; d_call: TRBD1; clone_size: NA; cdr3_nt: TGTGCCAGCAGCTCCACCGGGACAGTCTCACAGCCCCAGCATTTT; cdr3_aa: CASSSTGTVSQPQHF
v_call: TRBV5-1; j_call: TRBJ2-7; d_call: NA; clone_size: few; cdr3_nt: TGCGCCAGCAGCTTGGCCCCATCTGGCGAGCAGTACTTC; cdr3_aa: CASSLAPSGEQYF
v_call: TRBV7-6; j_call: TRBJ2-5; d_call: NA; clone_size: NA; cdr3_nt: TGTGCCAGCAGCTTCCGGGACATATTAGAGACCCAGTACTTC; cdr3_aa: CASSFRDILETQYF
v_call: TRBV29-1; j_call: TRBJ2-7; d_call: TRBD2; clone_size: few; cdr3_nt: TGCAGCGTTGAAGGTAGCGGGAGGGAAACACACTTC; cdr3_aa: CSVEGSGRETHF
v_call: TRBV29-1; j_call: TRBJ2-1; d_call: TRBD2; clone_size: once; cdr3_nt: TGCAGCGTTGAAGCCTTCGGGACTAGCTGGGAGCAGTTCTTC; cdr3_aa: CSVEAFGTSWEQFF
v_call: TRBV4-1; j_call: TRBJ1-5; d_call: TRBD1; clone_size: NA; cdr3_nt: TGCGCCAGCAGCCACGGGACAGCAAATCAGCCCCAGCATTTT; cdr3_aa: CASSHGTANQPQHF
v_call: TRBV25-1; j_call: TRBJ1-2; d_call: NA; clone_size: NA; cdr3_nt: TGTGCCAGCAGTGCAGAGATAAGCTATGGCTACACCTTC; cdr3_aa: CASSAEISYGYTF
v_call: TRBV29-1; j_call: TRBJ1-1; d_call: TRBD1; clone_size: few; cdr3_nt: TGCAGCGTTGAGGACAGGGGGACTGAAGCTTTCTTT; cdr3_aa: CSVEDRGTEAFF
v_call: TRBV4-2; j_call: TRBJ2-7; d_call: NA; clone_size: NA; cdr3_nt: TGTGCCAGCAGCCAAGTGGAGTTCCGGGTTAGGGACGAGCAGTACTTC; cdr3_aa: CASSQVEFRVRDEQYF
v_call: TRBV29-1; j_call: TRBJ1-2; d_call: NA; clone_size: few; cdr3_nt: TGCAGCGTTGAGGGCAGGGGCTATGGCTACACCTTC; cdr3_aa: CSVEGRGYGYTF
v_call: TRBV9; j_call: TRBJ2-5; d_call: NA; clone_size: NA; cdr3_nt: TGTGCCAGCACCATTTCGGGAGCGGTTCAAGAGACCCAGTACTTC; cdr3_aa: CASTISGAVQETQYF
v_call: TRBV12-5; j_call: TRBJ2-1; d_call: TRBD1; clone_size: NA; cdr3_nt: TGTGCTAGTGGGACAGGGAATGAGCAGTTCTTC; cdr3_aa: CASGTGNEQFF
v_call: TRBV4-2; j_call: TRBJ2-3; d_call: NA; clone_size: many; cdr3_nt: TGTGCCAGCAGCCAAGCCACAGATACGCAGTATTTT; cdr3_aa: CASSQATDTQYF
v_call: TRBV7-2; j_call: TRBJ2-5; d_call: TRBD2; clone_size: NA; cdr3_nt: TGTGCCAGCAGCTTAGGAGCAAGACTAGCGCTCCAAGAGACCCAGTACTTC; cdr3_aa: CASSLGARLALQETQYF
v_call: TRBV29-1; j_call: TRBJ2-5; d_call: TRBD1; clone_size: few; cdr3_nt: TGCAGCGTCCCCGAAGGGGGCGCGGAGACCCAGTACTTC; cdr3_aa: CSVPEGGAETQYF
v_call: TRBV7-9; j_call: TRBJ2-7; d_call: NA; clone_size: few; cdr3_nt: TGTGCCAGCAGCCGCTCGGGCCTCTACGAGCAGTACTTC; cdr3_aa: CASSRSGLYEQYF
v_call: TRBV5-5; j_call: TRBJ1-5; d_call: TRBD1; clone_size: few; cdr3_nt: TGTGCCAGCAGCCTGGGACAGTACAATCAGCCCCAGCATTTT; cdr3_aa: CASSLGQYNQPQHF
v_call: TRBV4-1; j_call: TRBJ2-5; d_call: TRBD2; clone_size: NA; cdr3_nt: TGCGCCAGCAGCCGAAAGCGGGAGCCCGGGTTGGCGACCCAGTACTTC; cdr3_aa: CASSRKREPGLATQYF
v_call: TRBV4-1; j_call: TRBJ2-3; d_call: NA; clone_size: NA; cdr3_nt: TGCGCCAGCAGCCAAGTTCTCACCGACACAGATACGCAGTATTTT; cdr3_aa: CASSQVLTDTDTQYF
v_call: TRBV2; j_call: TRBJ1-2; d_call: TRBD1; clone_size: NA; cdr3_nt: TGTGCCAGCAGAGAGTGGACAGGAAAGGCCCGAGGCTACACCTTC; cdr3_aa: CASREWTGKARGYTF
v_call: TRBV29-1; j_call: TRBJ2-5; d_call: NA; clone_size: NA; cdr3_nt: TGCAGCCCTCCCGGTCCCGCGGAAGAGACCCAGTACTTC; cdr3_aa: CSPPGPAEETQYF
v_call: TRBV29-1; j_call: TRBJ2-3; d_call: NA; clone_size: few; cdr3_nt: TGCAGCGTTGTGCGCGGTACGCAGTATTTT; cdr3_aa: CSVVRGTQYF
v_call: TRBV9; j_call: TRBJ2-5; d_call: TRBD2; clone_size: NA; cdr3_nt: TGTGCCAGCAGCCCAAGGACTAGCGTCAGCCAAGAGACCCAGTACTTC; cdr3_aa: CASSPRTSVSQETQYF
v_call: TRBV4-1; j_call: TRBJ1-1; d_call: TRBD1; clone_size: NA; cdr3_nt: TGCGCCAGCAGCCAACAGGGGGTGGGTGAAGCTTTCTTT; cdr3_aa: CASSQQGVGEAFF